This T cell receptor beta chain was found in a study of cytomegalovirus exposure and HLA in healthy donors. In its sample, this clone was seen once. Antigen unknown. One end of the junction fails to match germline, which may point to a read error. This CDR3 is built from 14 residues. The germline gives CDR1 MNHEY, CDR2 SMNVEV (reference sequence). Both 60 Vbeta primers and 13 Jbeta primers went into the PCR. Generated by immunoSEQ multiplex PCR, the TCRdb table keeps only in-frame clones and is missing some. Of fewer than 200,000 clones listed, roughly 90% are singletons. Study observations and caveats: Fewer N-insertions (relative to the roughly 630-donor mean) were reportedly seen in an Asian-associated ancestry cluster in a later analysis. Confirmation was obtained in vitro that three CMV-associated chains are specific for CMV antigens.

The TCR comes from a girl less than two years old in good health and CMV-seronegative. The chain carries TRBV27 and TRBJ2-7, with 11 bases that match TRBD2. Material for sequencing was PBMCs. The DNA of the CDR3 is TGTGCCAGCAGTTTGGGACTAGCGGACTACGTGCAGTACTTC. It yields the protein CASSLGLADYVQYF.